The 16 T cell receptor beta chains reported below all come from one sample, sequenced in a study of early T cells in non-severe SARS-CoV-2 infection (dated by TCRdb to the early 2020s). Library construction relied on 5' RACE. Data came from a NextSeq 500. The public reads were quality trimmed at Q25 with fastp and then assembled into clones with MiXCR by TCRdb, keeping productive beta chains. All rows with the same CDR3 protein become a single entry with the most common DNA and genes. A total of about 35,000 distinct CDR3 sequences appear in this sample, approximately 6% of them only once. The ten largest make up about 7.3% of the sample. The sequenced sample was whole blood. The receptors were gathered from an adult who was a healthcare worker with PCR-confirmed SARS-CoV-2 infection or an uninfected control (not recorded which).

This clonotype was recorded many times. The chain carries TRBV13 and TRBJ2-7; possible D gene TRBD2, 5 bases. CDR1 and CDR2 (germline): PRHDT, FYEKMQ (reference sequence). The CDR3 contains 13 residues. Trimming removed 4 bases at V and 2 bases at J, with 9 bases between. In DNA form, the CDR3 reads TGTGCCAGCAGCTCCGGGGTTCCCTACGAGCAGTACTTC. Amino acid sequence: CASSSGVPYEQYF.

At least ten counts were recorded for this clonotype. The V and J genes are TRBV11-3 and TRBJ1-1, with 11 bases identical to TRBD1. Germline V gene data show CDR1 as SGHNT and CDR2 as YENEEA. V gave up 5 bases and J gave up 5 bases; unmatched junction bases: 7. The CDR3 covers 15 residues. The CDR3 nucleotides are TGTGCCAGCAGCCAGCGAGGGACAGGGGGTACTGAAGCTTTCTTT. This encodes CASSQRGTGGTEAFF. Looking up the rest from reference TRBV11-3 and TRBJ1-1 gives the full variable domain: EAGVVQSPRYKIIEKKQPVAFWCNPISGHNTLYWYLQNLGQGPELLIRYENEEAVDDSQLPKDRFSAERLKGVDSTLKIQPAELGDSAVYLCASSQRGTGGTEAFFGQGTRLTVV.

There are many counts of this clonotype. The chain couples TRBV2 to TRBJ2-5; a weak D match, TRBD2 (5 bases). CDR3 size: 14 residues. Looked up from germline, CDR1 is SNHLY and CDR2 is FYNNEI. V was pared by 5 bases and J by 5 bases, with 15 bases between. DNA of the CDR3: TGTGCCAGCAGTAGTCGGGTAGGCGGGGAGACCCAGTACTTC. Its protein is CASSSRVGGETQYF.

The chain has TRBV7-9 and TRBJ1-3, with no clear D. Trimming shortened V by 5 bases and J by 0 bases, and 5 bases separated the two germline ends. Germline loops: CDR1 SEHNR, CDR2 FQNEAQ (reference sequence). The CDR3 runs to 13 residues. Here the CDR3 reads CASSPLSGNTIYF. The DNA for the CDR3 is TGTGCCAGCAGCCCACTCTCTGGAAACACCATATATTTT.

Ten or more counts support this clonotype. The chain carries TRBV24-1 and TRBJ2-6; D is unresolved. The CDR3 has 15 residues. V was trimmed by 4 bases and J by 0 bases, leaving 6 bases between them. The germline V gene has CDR1 KGHDR and CDR2 SFDVKD. This CDR3 is CATSEGFSGANVLTF. The CDR3 coding sequence is TGTGCCACCAGTGAAGGTTTCTCTGGGGCCAACGTCCTGACTTTC.

J is TRBJ2-5 and V is TRBV6-2 or TRBV6-3, with no clear D. Trimming left V 2 bases short and J 5 bases short, with 9 bases between. The V gene's germline CDR1 is MNHEY and CDR2 SVGEGT. This CDR3 is built from 13 residues. CDR3 loop: CASSYHPRETQYF. Here the CDR3 DNA reads TGTGCCAGCAGTTACCACCCAAGGGAGACCCAGTACTTC.

The sample holds many counts of this clonotype. The V and J genes are TRBV4-1 and TRBJ1-6; D is uncertain. The germline V gene has CDR1 MGHRA and CDR2 YSYEKL. The CDR3 runs to 16 residues. V lost 4 bases and J 7 bases, leaving 17 bases between the germline ends. The CDR3 loop reads CASSLTPSELNSPLHF. The DNA of the CDR3 is TGCGCCAGCAGCCTGACTCCCTCCGAACTCAATTCACCCCTCCACTTT.

J is TRBJ2-2 and V is TRBV20-1; D is ambiguous. Germline V gives CDR1 DFQATT, CDR2 SNEGSKA (reference sequence). The CDR3 is made up of 12 amino acids. Trimming took 7 bases from V and 5 from J, leaving 11 bases between them. The CDR3 loop reads CSVHTGTGELFF. The CDR3 DNA reads as TGCAGTGTGCACACTGGGACCGGGGAGCTGTTTTTT.

There are many counts of this clonotype. A junction boundary mismatches the germline segment, possibly from a read error. The rearrangement uses TRBV11-1 and TRBJ1-6; TRBD1 agrees at 8 bases. The CDR3 is made up of 13 amino acids. Germline CDR1 reads SGHAT; CDR2 reads FQDESV (reference sequence). Written as DNA, the CDR3 is TGTGCCAGCAACCAACCAGCCACCAGGGGGCCCTACTTT. Its translation is CASNQPATRGPYF.

This clonotype was observed many times. V is TRBV12-3 or TRBV12-4 and J is TRBJ2-1; no clear D. The CDR3 spans 11 residues. V was shortened by 8 bases and J by 4 bases, with 6 bases between the two germline ends. In DNA form, the CDR3 reads TGTGCCAGCTCCGGTTACAATGAGCAGTTCTTC. Its protein product is CASSGYNEQFF.

Ten or more counts support this clonotype. The gene calls are TRBV5-1 and TRBJ1-1; D unresolved. The CDR3 runs 15 residues. The V end was cut by 4 bases, the J end by 6 bases, with 19 bases between. CDR1 and CDR2 from the germline V gene are SGHRS and YFSETQ. CDR3 bases: TGCGCCAGCAGCCCGCTTTTGCCCCGTTCCGCTGAAGCTTTCTTT. Protein: CASSPLLPRSAEAFF.

This clonotype has ten or more counts. CDR3 nucleotide sequence: TGCGCCAGCAGCCAAGATCGGATCGGGGGGCCTGGCTACACCTTC. This gives the protein CASSQDRIGGPGYTF. This chain connects TRBV4-3 to TRBJ1-2; maybe TRBD1 (6 bases). The CDR3 is made up of 15 amino acids. Germline-derived CDR1 and CDR2 are LGHNA and YSLEER. The ends were cut back, 0 bases at V and 7 bases at J, with 15 bases in the middle.

This clonotype was counted at least ten times. This chain joins TRBV6-6 and TRBJ2-7; TRBD1 agrees at 8 bases. Germline V CDR1 and CDR2: MNHNY, SVGAGI (reference sequence). This CDR3 region has 16 residues. V trimming: 2 bases; J trimming: 0 bases; junction bases outside the gene matches: 6. The CDR3: CASSYRDRISSYEQYF. The CDR3 coding sequence is TGTGCCAGCAGTTACAGGGACAGGATTAGCTCCTACGAGCAGTACTTC.

This clonotype was seen ten or more times. The rearrangement links TRBV29-1 to TRBJ1-1; 7 nucleotides match TRBD1. The CDR3 has 12 residues. The germline gives CDR1 SQVTM, CDR2 ANQGSEA. V shed 6 bases and J 6 bases; nucleotides not matched to a gene: 7. The CDR3, as DNA: TGCAGCGTCGAGACAGGGTACGCTGAAGCTTTCTTT. Translation: CSVETGYAEAFF.

This clonotype showed up many times. The chain links TRBV29-1 to TRBJ1-3; D remains ambiguous. Deletions cut 6 bases from V and 0 bases from J, with 15 bases between. CDR1 is SQVTM, CDR2 ANQGSEA, per germline. The CDR3 loop spans 15 amino acids. CDR3 nucleotides: TGCAGCGTAGCTTCGACACCTTTCTCTGGAAACACCATATATTTT. Translation gives CSVASTPFSGNTIYF. The full variable domain, with the rest looked up from reference TRBV29-1 and TRBJ1-3, is SAVISQKPSRDICQRGTSLTIQCQVDSQVTMMFWYRQQPGQSLTLIATANQGSEATYESGFVIDKFPISRPNLTFSTLTVSNMSPEDSSIYLCSVASTPFSGNTIYFGEGSWLTVV.

This clonotype was picked up many times. The CDR3 sequence is CATSRTTSFGTSGNNEQFF. Here the CDR3 DNA reads TGTGCCACCAGCAGAACGACCAGCTTCGGGACTAGCGGAAACAATGAGCAGTTCTTC. V is TRBV15 and J is TRBJ2-1, with 11 bases that match TRBD2. CDR1 LNHNV and CDR2 YYDKDF come from the germline V gene (reference sequence). This CDR3 contains 19 residues. J was trimmed by 5 bases and V by 2 bases; bases with no gene match: 14.